This T cell receptor beta chain was sequenced for a study of T cells after yellow fever vaccination. Study outcomes and limitations: Though it reached lower strength, the secondary response hit its peak faster, day 5 versus 15.

Template switching with 5'RACE generated the TCR cDNA and added a universal primer site and UMIs. MiXCR, run by TCRdb on the 5' RACE reads, gives a single entry per CDR3 protein. The sample consists of more than 450,000 distinct CDR3 sequences, just over 20% of them appearing once. Comment on this clonotype: Its antigen is currently unknown.

V lost 0 bases, J lost 5 bases, and 8 bases lay in between. The germline V gene encodes CDR1 SGHKS and CDR2 YYEKEE (reference sequence). The CDR3 runs to 14 residues. This sample comprised PBMCs, obtained around 3 weeks after the first yellow fever vaccination. V gene TRBV5-5 combines with J gene TRBJ1-4; D unresolved. The clonotype comes from a young man who received the YFV17D yellow fever vaccine. This CDR3 reads CASSLASENEKLFF. CDR3 DNA sequence: TGTGCCAGCAGCTTGGCATCGGAGAATGAAAAACTGTTTTTT.